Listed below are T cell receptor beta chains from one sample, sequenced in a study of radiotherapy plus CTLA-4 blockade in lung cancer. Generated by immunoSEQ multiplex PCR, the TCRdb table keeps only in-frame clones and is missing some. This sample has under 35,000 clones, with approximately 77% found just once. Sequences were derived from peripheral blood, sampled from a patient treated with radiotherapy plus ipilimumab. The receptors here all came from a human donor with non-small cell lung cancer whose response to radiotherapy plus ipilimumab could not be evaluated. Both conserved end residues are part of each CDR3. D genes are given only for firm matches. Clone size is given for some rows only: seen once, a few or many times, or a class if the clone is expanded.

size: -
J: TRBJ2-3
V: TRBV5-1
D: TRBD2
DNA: TGCGCCAGCAGCTTGTTGGGCGGGAGGTTGGCAGATACGCAGTATTTT
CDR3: CASSLLGGRLADTQYF

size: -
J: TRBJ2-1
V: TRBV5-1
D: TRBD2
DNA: TGCGCCAGCAGCACCAGGACTAGCGGGACAACCTACAATGAGCAGTTCTTC
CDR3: CASSTRTSGTTYNEQFF

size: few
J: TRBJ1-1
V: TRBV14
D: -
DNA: TGTGCCAGCAGCCTAAGCCAGAACACTGAAGCTTTCTTT
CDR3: CASSLSQNTEAFF

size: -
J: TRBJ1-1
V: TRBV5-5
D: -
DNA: TGTGCCAGCAGCTTGGACCCCGGGGAGTCTGAAGCTTTCTTT
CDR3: CASSLDPGESEAFF

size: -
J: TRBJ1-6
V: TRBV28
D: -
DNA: TGTGCCAGCAGAGTCCAGCGTTCACCCCTCCACTTT
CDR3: CASRVQRSPLHF

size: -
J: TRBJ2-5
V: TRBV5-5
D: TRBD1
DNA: TGTGCCAGCAGCTCTTGGACAGGGGGCAAAGAGACCCAGTACTTC
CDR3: CASSSWTGGKETQYF

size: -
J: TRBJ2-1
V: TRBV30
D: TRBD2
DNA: TGTGCCTGGGACCCAACTAGCGGGATGGTGAATGAGCAGTTCTTC
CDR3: CAWDPTSGMVNEQFF

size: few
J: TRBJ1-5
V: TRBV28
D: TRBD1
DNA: TGTGCCAGCAGTACTCTGACCGGGACAGCAAATCAGCCCCAGCATTTT
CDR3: CASSTLTGTANQPQHF

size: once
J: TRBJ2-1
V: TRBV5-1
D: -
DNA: TGCGCCAGCAGCTTGGTTCAAAGGGGTGAGCAGTTCTTC
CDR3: CASSLVQRGEQFF

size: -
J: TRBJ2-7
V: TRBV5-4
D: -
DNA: TGTGCCAGCAGCTTGGAACGAGGAGAGCAGTACTTC
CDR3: CASSLERGEQYF

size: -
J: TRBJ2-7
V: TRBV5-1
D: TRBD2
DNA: TGCGCCAGCAGCTTGGGAAGACTAGCGGGAGACTACGAGCAGTACTTC
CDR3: CASSLGRLAGDYEQYF

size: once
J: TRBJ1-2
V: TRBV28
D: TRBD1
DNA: TGTGCCAGCAGTTCAGGGGGCGAGAGCTATGGCTACACCTTC
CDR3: CASSSGGESYGYTF

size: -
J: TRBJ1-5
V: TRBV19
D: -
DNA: TGTGCCGCGTCAGGGGTGGGCAGCAATCAGCCCCAGCATTTT
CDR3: CAASGVGSNQPQHF

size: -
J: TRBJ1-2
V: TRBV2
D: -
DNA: TGTGCCAGCGCCCGAACCCCTGGCAGATCAAACTATGGCTACACCTTC
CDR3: CASARTPGRSNYGYTF